The 11 T cell receptor beta chains listed next were all sequenced from one sample in a study of OX40 agonist ivuxolimab in advanced cancers. Profiled with immunoSEQ multiplex PCR; TCRdb holds only in-frame clones, not every one. Here the sample spans around 30,000 clones, 80% to 95% being singletons. The sample in question was CD4+ or CD8+ T cells sorted from blood, obtained in a trial of the OX40 agonist ivuxolimab. These receptors were obtained from an adult with an advanced solid tumor such as melanoma, head and neck, liver or kidney cancer.

CDR3 bases: TGTGCCTGGAGTGGACAAGGGGGCAGGAGCCAAGAGACCCAGTACTTC. It encodes CAWSGQGGRSQETQYF. The V and J genes are TRBV30 and TRBJ2-5, with 7 bases lining up with TRBD1. The junction had 9 bases not matched to a gene; V was cut back by 1 base and J by 1 base. CDR1 is GTSNPN and CDR2 is SVGIG in the germline V gene (reference sequence). The CDR3 contains 16 residues.

Written as DNA, the CDR3 is TGTGCCAGCAGTTTCACAGGGGCTACTAATGAAAAACTGTTTTTT. This codes for CASSFTGATNEKLFF. This chain links TRBV28 with TRBJ1-4, with 7 bases that match TRBD1. The CDR3 contains 15 residues. J was trimmed by 2 bases and V by 3 bases; bases with no gene match: 3. Germline-derived CDR1 and CDR2 are MDHEN and SYDVKM.

The table lists this clone with a count of one. V is TRBV6-1 and J is TRBJ2-7; 9 bases align to TRBD2. Unmatched junction bases numbered 9, after V lost 10 bases and J lost 5 bases. Germline CDR1 MNHNS, CDR2 SASEGT. This CDR3 is 13 amino acids long. The chain's CDR3 is CATLGLASHEQYF. The CDR3, as DNA: TGTGCCACCCTGGGACTAGCTTCCCACGAGCAGTACTTC.

This clone was recorded once. The chain is built from TRBV5-5 and TRBJ2-2, with D perhaps given as TRBD1 or TRBD2 (5 bases each). Trimming stripped 2 bases from V and 4 bases from J, with 15 bases between. Germline values: CDR1 SGHKS, CDR2 YYEKEE (reference sequence). The CDR3 extends over 16 amino acids. CDR3 DNA: TGTGCCAGCAGCTTTTTTCCGGGGCCGGGCACCGGGGAGCTGTTTTTT. Translation: CASSFFPGPGTGELFF.

This rearrangement joins TRBV5-4 to TRBJ2-7, with TRBD2 identical over 9 bases. CDR3 length: 15 amino acids. The germline V gene encodes CDR1 SGHNT and CDR2 YYREEE (reference sequence). After removal of 4 bases from V and 4 bases from J, the junction contained 9 bases not matched to a gene. The CDR3 DNA follows: TGTGCCAGCAGCCAAGAACTAGCGGGCCCTTACGAGCAGTACTTC. This gives the protein CASSQELAGPYEQYF.

The CDR3 here is CASSILDRNQPQHF. The CDR3 coding sequence is TGTGCCAGTAGTATACTCGACAGGAATCAGCCCCAGCATTTT. The chain employs TRBV19 and TRBJ1-5, with D possibly being TRBD1 (6 bases). The CDR3 has 14 residues. From germline, CDR1 is LNHDA and CDR2 SQIVND (reference sequence). The V gene lost 2 bases and the J gene lost 4 bases, with 9 bases spanning the gap.

The gene calls are TRBV30 and TRBJ1-6; D not resolved. Trimming stripped 3 bases from V and 8 bases from J, with 17 bases between. CDR1 is GTSNPN, CDR2 SVGIG, per germline (reference sequence). The CDR3 is 15 residues long. The CDR3 sequence is CAWRSRTSGDSPLHF. The CDR3 DNA follows: TGTGCCTGGAGAAGCCGGACCTCAGGCGATTCACCCCTCCACTTT.

The DNA for the CDR3 is TGTGCCAGCAGCTTCGGCAGTGGGGAGACCCAGTACTTC. Its translation is CASSFGSGETQYF. The chain joins TRBV11-3 to TRBJ2-5; D unclear. In germline, CDR1 is SGHNT, CDR2 YENEEA. The CDR3 has 13 amino acids. V was pared by 3 bases and J by 5 bases, with 10 bases between.

The rearrangement joins TRBV30 to TRBJ1-2, with TRBD1 identical over 7 bases. The CDR3 is 14 residues long. The germline gives CDR1 GTSNPN, CDR2 SVGIG (reference sequence). V lost 4 bases, J lost 7 bases, and 12 bases stayed unmatched. The DNA of the CDR3 is TGTGCCTGGAAGCCGATTGACAGGGAAAGTGGCTACACCTTC. Its translation is CAWKPIDRESGYTF.

V usage is TRBV6-1 and J usage is TRBJ2-3; D is unclear. Per the germline V gene, CDR1 is MNHNS and CDR2 is SASEGT. V shed 1 base and J shed 3 bases, with 11 bases lying between them. The CDR3 is made up of 15 amino acids. This CDR3 is CASSEVGGMTDTQYF. Written as DNA, the CDR3 is TGTGCCAGCAGTGAAGTCGGCGGTATGACAGATACGCAGTATTTT.

The chain joins TRBV6-6 to TRBJ1-1; maybe TRBD1 (5 bases). The V gene lost 4 bases and the J gene lost 1 base, with 13 bases spanning the gap. Germline CDR1 MNHNY, CDR2 SVGAGI (reference sequence). The CDR3 has 15 residues. The CDR3 sequence is CASSFGGTTNTEAFF. In nucleotides, the CDR3 is TGTGCCAGCAGTTTCGGGGGAACAACGAACACTGAAGCTTTCTTT.